Listed here are 17 T cell receptor beta chains from one sample, sequenced in a study of shared clonotypes between healthy human individuals. The data were produced by immunoSEQ multiplex PCR, yet TCRdb's version contains in-frame clones alone and is incomplete. The repertoire holds under 1,100,000 clones, with about 80% as singletons. The sequenced sample was memory CD4+ T cells from PBMCs. Subset noted: CD45RA-negative fraction. The receptor set was obtained from a man between 18 and 35 years old in good health. Some clones in this sample may be carry-over from other donors' samples.

Concerning this clone itself: The sample holds other DNA sequences that translate to the same CDR3. CDR3 sequence reads: CASSAQETQYF. The CDR3 nucleotides are TGTGCCAGCAGCGCGCAGGAGACCCAGTACTTC. The V gene is TRBV7-9, the J gene TRBJ2-5, with no clear D. The germline gives CDR1 SEHNR, CDR2 FQNEAQ (reference sequence). V lost 5 bases and J 5 bases, leaving 6 bases between the germline ends. The CDR3 sequence is 11 residues long.

This chain connects TRBV7-9 to TRBJ2-2; possibly TRBD1 or TRBD2 for D (5 bases each). The CDR3 covers 14 residues. V was cut by 4 bases and J by 5 bases, with 11 bases left in between. Per germline, CDR1 SEHNR and CDR2 FQNEAQ (reference sequence). The CDR3 loop reads CASSSGPWTGELFF. The CDR3 DNA reads TGTGCCAGCAGCTCGGGACCCTGGACCGGGGAGCTGTTTTTT. Together with reference TRBV7-9 and TRBJ2-2, the CDR3 gives the full variable domain: DTGVSQNPRHKITKRGQNVTFRCDPISEHNRLYWYRQTLGQGPEFLTYFQNEAQLEKSRLLSDRFSAERPKGSFSTLEIQRTEQGDSAMYLCASSSGPWTGELFFGEGSRLTVL.

The chain couples TRBV7-9 to TRBJ1-1; D not certain. The CDR3 has 14 amino acids. V lost 1 base, J lost 0 bases, and 6 bases lay in between. The V gene's germline CDR1 is SEHNR and CDR2 FQNEAQ (reference sequence). CDR3 residues: CASSLGRVNTEAFF. The CDR3 nucleotides read TGTGCCAGCAGCTTAGGGAGGGTGAACACTGAAGCTTTCTTT.

J is TRBJ1-5 and V is TRBV7-2, with D unresolved. This CDR3 comprises 15 residues. Germline CDR1 and CDR2: SGHTA and FQGNSA. The V end was cut by 5 bases, the J end by 0 bases, with 11 bases between. CDR3: CASSLTYNSNQPQHF. CDR3 nucleotides: TGTGCCAGCAGCCTCACATACAATAGCAATCAGCCCCAGCATTTT.

The chain uses TRBV4-1 and TRBJ2-7, with a weak D call TRBD1 (5 bases). Trimming removed 3 bases from V and 2 bases from J, with 14 bases in between. Germline V gene sequence: CDR1 MGHRA, CDR2 YSYEKL. The CDR3 runs 15 residues. The CDR3 reads CASSHQQGSAYEQYF. CDR3 DNA sequence: TGCGCCAGCAGCCACCAGCAGGGATCGGCCTACGAGCAGTACTTC.

CDR3 loop: CASTSDYGDEQFF. CDR3 coding DNA: TGTGCCAGCACCAGCGATTATGGGGATGAGCAGTTCTTC. V is TRBV6-1 and J is TRBJ2-1; D remains unclear. The CDR3 totals 13 residues. V lost 7 bases, J lost 8 bases, and 15 bases lay in between. The germline V gene has CDR1 MNHNS and CDR2 SASEGT.

This rearrangement joins TRBV28 to TRBJ1-5; D is undetermined. Germline CDR1 and CDR2: MDHEN and SYDVKM. The ends were cut back, 2 bases at V and 11 bases at J, with 16 bases in the middle. The CDR3 covers 14 residues. CDR3 amino acids: CASSLMTPPPAQHF. CDR3 in DNA: TGTGCCAGCAGTTTAATGACCCCACCGCCAGCCCAGCATTTT.

This clone was picked up many times. This chain connects TRBV5-1 to TRBJ2-4, with 8 bases identical to TRBD2. The germline gives CDR1 SGHRS, CDR2 YFSETQ. The CDR3 runs to 14 residues. V was pared by 0 bases and J by 7 bases, with 3 bases of the junction left unmatched. The CDR3 region is CASSLGGLGNIQYF. CDR3 nucleotide sequence: TGCGCCAGCAGCTTGGGGGGACTAGGGAACATTCAGTACTTC.

The rearrangement uses TRBV5-4 and TRBJ1-1; unclear D gene. The CDR3 consists of 16 residues. V shed 4 bases and J shed 0 bases, with 16 bases lying between them. CDR1 and CDR2 from the germline V gene are SGHNT and YYREEE (reference sequence). CDR3 nucleotides: TGTGCCAGCAGCGTGGGGATGGGCTTTCTGAACACTGAAGCTTTCTTT. Translated: CASSVGMGFLNTEAFF.

The chain recombines TRBV6-6 with TRBJ2-7; D ambiguous. This CDR3 is built from 14 residues. V lost 0 bases, J lost 2 bases, and 8 bases lay in between. CDR1 and CDR2 from the germline V gene are MNHNY and SVGAGI (reference sequence). This CDR3 reads CASSYSGSTYEQYF. The CDR3, as DNA: TGTGCCAGCAGTTACTCGGGATCGACCTACGAGCAGTACTTC.

This clone was detected a few times. The chain combines TRBV2 with TRBJ2-1; 10 nucleotides line up with TRBD2. This CDR3 is built from 19 residues. V gave up 2 bases and J gave up 7 bases; unmatched junction bases: 17. Germline assignment: CDR1 SNHLY and CDR2 FYNNEI. This CDR3 reads CASSEISPRASGRSNEQFF. The CDR3 coding sequence is TGTGCCAGCAGTGAAATATCCCCTAGGGCTAGCGGGAGAAGTAATGAGCAGTTCTTC.

Only one count was recorded for this clone. As DNA, the CDR3 is TGTGCCAGCAGCCAGAGGATGGGACTAGCGGGAGGCGAGCAGTACTTC. The encoded protein is CASSQRMGLAGGEQYF. The chain recombines TRBV14 with TRBJ2-7, with 15 bases fitting TRBD2. Germline loops: CDR1 SGHDN, CDR2 FVKESK. V lost 3 bases to trimming and J lost 6 bases; unmatched junction nucleotides: 6. The CDR3 sequence is 16 residues long. Looking up the rest from reference TRBV14 and TRBJ2-7 gives the full variable domain: EAGVTQFPSHSVIEKGQTVTLRCDPISGHDNLYWYRRVMGKEIKFLLHFVKESKQDESGMPNNRFLAERTGGTYSTLKVQPAELEDSGVYFCASSQRMGLAGGEQYFGPGTRLTVT.

V usage is TRBV10-3 and J usage is TRBJ2-7; 7 positions match TRBD1. Germline V gives CDR1 ENHRY, CDR2 SYGVKD. This CDR3 spans 16 amino acids. J gave up 0 bases and V 3 bases, and 8 bases lay outside the gene matches. Here the CDR3 DNA reads TGTGCCATCAGTGACAGTCACAGGGGTCCCTCCTACGAGCAGTACTTC. It translates to CAISDSHRGPSYEQYF.

The rearrangement uses TRBV10-1 and TRBJ1-4; 7 nucleotides align to TRBD1. Germline V lookup: CDR1 WNHNN, CDR2 SYGVQD (reference sequence). V gave up 6 bases and J gave up 8 bases; unmatched junction bases: 9. The CDR3 spans 14 residues. In DNA, the CDR3 is TGCGCCAGCAGGGGTGGACAGGTGAAAGAAAAACTGTTTTTT. Its translation: CASRGGQVKEKLFF.

The V gene is TRBV5-1, the J gene TRBJ1-1, with 9 bases that match TRBD1. V lost 4 bases to trimming and J lost 5 bases; unmatched junction nucleotides: 9. Germline CDR1 and CDR2: SGHRS and YFSETQ. CDR3 length: 15 residues. CDR3 sequence (DNA): TGCGCCAGCAGCCCAGGGGACAGGGAGATAACTGAAGCTTTCTTT. As protein: CASSPGDREITEAFF.

The chain links TRBV18 to TRBJ2-2, with 9 bases identical to TRBD2. Germline V CDR1 and CDR2: KGHSH, LQKENI. J lost 1 base, V lost 6 bases, and 6 bases had no gene match. This CDR3 is 16 amino acids long. The CDR3 region is CASSDTSGQNTGELFF. The CDR3 coding sequence is TGTGCCAGCTCGGACACTAGCGGGCAGAACACCGGGGAGCTGTTTTTT.

The genes are TRBV6-6 and TRBJ1-2; the D gene is possibly TRBD1 (5 bases). V was pared by 4 bases and J by 4 bases, with 13 bases between. CDR1 is MNHNY and CDR2 is SVGAGI in the germline V gene (reference sequence). This CDR3 contains 14 residues. CDR3 sequence (DNA): TGTGCCAGCAGTTCATCCGGGACTCTCTATGGCTACACCTTC. Residues: CASSSSGTLYGYTF.